These 27 T cell receptor beta chains originate from one sample sequenced in a study of technical replicates of blood from several donors. Clones were sequenced by immunoSEQ multiplex PCR, and TCRdb holds only the in-frame ones, with some missing. Among tens of thousands of clones listed, about 93% were seen once. Sequences were obtained from T cells isolated from PBMCs. These receptors originate from a human donor in good health.

The V and J genes are TRBV4-1 and TRBJ2-1; 8 bases line up with TRBD2. The CDR3 length is 15 residues. Germline assignment: CDR1 MGHRA and CDR2 YSYEKL. Germline trimming cut 2 bases from V and 4 bases from J; bases unmatched to any gene: 4. CDR3 loop: CASSQWTSRYNEQFF. The CDR3 DNA follows: TGCGCCAGCAGCCAATGGACTAGCCGTTACAATGAGCAGTTCTTC.

The sample holds one count of this clone. The V and J genes are TRBV27 and TRBJ1-4; a possible D gene is TRBD1 (6 bases). The CDR3 covers 12 residues. Germline lookup yields CDR1 MNHEY and CDR2 SMNVEV (reference sequence). CDR3 in amino acids: CATGPMNEKLFF. The CDR3 DNA sequence: TGTGCTACAGGGCCCATGAATGAAAAACTGTTTTTT.

As DNA, the CDR3 is TGTGCCTGGAGTGTAAACTTAGCGGGGTTAAAAAGGGATGAGCAGTTCTTC. Its protein is CAWSVNLAGLKRDEQFF. The chain joins TRBV30 to TRBJ2-1; 8 bases align to TRBD2. V gave up 0 bases and J gave up 8 bases; unmatched junction bases: 15. Germline V gene sequence: CDR1 GTSNPN, CDR2 SVGIG (reference sequence). This CDR3 has 17 amino acids.

This rearrangement joins TRBV7-9 to TRBJ2-1; D is perhaps TRBD2 (5 bases). Germline V gene lookup returns CDR1 SEHNR and CDR2 FQNEAQ (reference sequence). V lost 3 bases to trimming and J lost 5 bases, with 17 bases between them. This CDR3 spans 16 amino acids. CDR3 DNA sequence: TGTGCCAGCAGCTTCGGTTCGAGGGAGAGGGACAATGAGCAGTTCTTC. Its translation is CASSFGSRERDNEQFF.

The V and J genes are TRBV27 and TRBJ2-7, with 9 bases lining up with TRBD2. CDR1 and CDR2 (germline): MNHEY, SMNVEV (reference sequence). This CDR3 has 14 residues. V shed 6 bases, J shed 5 bases, and the junction held 8 bases outside the gene matches. CDR3 amino acids: CASRAQRGAHEQYF. In DNA, the CDR3 is TGTGCCAGCAGGGCCCAGCGGGGGGCCCACGAGCAGTACTTC.

This sequence joins TRBV6-5 and TRBJ1-1; 10 bases map to TRBD1. V was clipped by 5 bases and J by 5 bases; unmatched bases: 5. The CDR3 contains 14 residues. Germline loops: CDR1 MNHEY, CDR2 SVGAGI. The CDR3 reads CASSPPGQGTEAFF. The CDR3 region has the DNA TGTGCCAGCAGTCCGCCGGGACAGGGGACTGAAGCTTTCTTT.

The chain links TRBV10-1 to TRBJ1-3; D is unresolved. The CDR3 loop spans 15 amino acids. V was trimmed by 2 bases and J by 2 bases, leaving 10 bases between them. CDR1 is WNHNN and CDR2 is SYGVQD in the germline V gene (reference sequence). In DNA, the CDR3 is TGCGCCAGCAGTGAGGATAGAGCTGCTGGAAACACCATATATTTT. It codes for CASSEDRAAGNTIYF.

The chain has TRBV5-1 and TRBJ2-6; TRBD1 matches 8 bases. Germline CDR1 SGHRS, CDR2 YFSETQ. This CDR3 region has 15 residues. Trimming cost V 0 bases and J 5 bases; bases outside gene matches: 1. CDR3 amino acids: CASSLGTGRANVLTF. Written as DNA, the CDR3 is TGCGCCAGCAGCTTGGGGACAGGGCGGGCCAACGTCCTGACTTTC.

The V and J genes are TRBV5-1 and TRBJ2-3, with 7 positions matching TRBD2. Trimming cost V 1 base and J 3 bases; bases outside gene matches: 8. The germline gives CDR1 SGHRS, CDR2 YFSETQ. This CDR3 is built from 16 residues. This CDR3 is CASSLSSGINTDTQYF. The CDR3 nucleotides are TGCGCCAGCAGCTTGTCCAGCGGGATAAATACAGATACGCAGTATTTT.

The rearrangement uses TRBV25-1 and TRBJ2-3, with 7 bases fitting TRBD1. The germline CDR1 and CDR2 sequences are MGHDK and SYGVNS. The CDR3 extends over 15 amino acids. Trimming took 3 bases from V and 2 from J; bases not matched to a gene: 5. This CDR3 reads CASSDTGQFTDTQYF. The CDR3 DNA follows: TGTGCCAGCAGTGATACGGGACAGTTCACAGATACGCAGTATTTT.

The rearrangement joins TRBV5-1 to TRBJ2-2; 7 bases fit TRBD2. The CDR3 contains 16 residues. Germline-derived CDR1 and CDR2 are SGHRS and YFSETQ. V gave up 4 bases and J gave up 1 base; unmatched junction bases: 7. In DNA form, the CDR3 reads TGCGCCAGCAGCCCCCAGGTAGCGGGGAACACCGGGGAGCTGTTTTTT. Translation gives CASSPQVAGNTGELFF.

V is TRBV11-2 and J is TRBJ2-6, with D possibly matching TRBD1 (5 bases). CDR1 is SGHAT, CDR2 FQNNGV, per germline. Trimming took 2 bases from V and 13 from J, leaving 9 bases between them. The CDR3 spans 12 residues. The CDR3 loop reads CASSLQGTVLTF. CDR3 sequence (DNA): TGTGCCAGCAGCTTACAGGGTACAGTCCTGACTTTC.

This clone was seen only once. The CDR3 region has the DNA TGTGCCAGCAGCATGAGGAATCTTGTTCAGCGGCACAAACCGGATGAGCAGTTCTTC. Translation: CASSMRNLVQRHKPDEQFF. The chain couples TRBV28 to TRBJ2-1; tentative D call: TRBD2 (5 bases). This CDR3 has 19 amino acids. CDR1 and CDR2 from the germline V gene are MDHEN and SYDVKM. The V and J ends lost 6 bases and 8 bases respectively, with 32 bases between them.

The V gene is TRBV6-5, the J gene TRBJ2-7; 9 bases line up with TRBD2. J was trimmed by 8 bases and V by 2 bases; bases with no gene match: 7. Germline CDR1 MNHEY, CDR2 SVGAGI. The CDR3 contains 14 residues. The CDR3 loop is CASSYGGLAGKQYF. The CDR3 DNA reads as TGTGCCAGCAGTTACGGGGGACTAGCTGGTAAGCAGTACTTC.

The chain recombines TRBV15 with TRBJ1-1; D is ambiguous. Trimming took off 0 bases at V and 0 bases at J, with 5 bases between the two ends. Germline V gene lookup returns CDR1 LNHNV and CDR2 YYDKDF (reference sequence). The CDR3 is made up of 14 amino acids. The CDR3 sequence: CATSRDLVNTEAFF. CDR3 bases: TGTGCCACCAGCAGAGATTTAGTGAACACTGAAGCTTTCTTT.

The chain has TRBV6-5 and TRBJ2-5, with 9 bases identical to TRBD2. V dropped 7 bases and J dropped 1; count of bases not matched to a gene: 7. This CDR3 region has 15 residues. Per the germline V gene, CDR1 is MNHEY and CDR2 is SVGAGI. The CDR3 sequence is CASNLAGSRQETQYF. In nucleotides, the CDR3 is TGTGCCAGCAACCTAGCGGGATCCCGCCAAGAGACCCAGTACTTC.

The chain has TRBV5-6 and TRBJ1-4; D is undetermined. Trimming took off 1 base at V and 8 bases at J, with 9 bases between the two ends. The germline V gene encodes CDR1 SGHDT and CDR2 YYEEEE. The CDR3 has 13 residues. The CDR3 coding sequence is TGTGCCAGCAGCTTGAATGTCGGGGAAAAACTGTTTTTT. Its protein product is CASSLNVGEKLFF.

The chain employs TRBV5-4 and TRBJ2-5; 12 bases map to TRBD2. Germline CDR1 reads SGHNT; CDR2 reads YYREEE (reference sequence). The trim removed 2 bases at V and 7 bases at J, leaving 6 bases unmatched. The CDR3 runs to 15 residues. The CDR3 DNA reads as TGTGCCAGCAGCTTCCCTAGCGGGGGGGCCGGGACCCAGTACTTC. Its protein product is CASSFPSGGAGTQYF.

The chain recombines TRBV23-1 with TRBJ1-3, with D unresolved. TRBV23-1 is assigned to the ORF class and has an uncertain function. V was cut by 4 bases and J by 1 base, with 17 bases left in between. The CDR3 length is 17 residues. The CDR3 nucleotides read TGCGCCAGCAGTCGTGACGGAGGGAGCAGGTCTGGAAACACCATATATTTT. Encoded protein: CASSRDGGSRSGNTIYF.

The chain couples TRBV15 to TRBJ1-4, with 9 bases fitting TRBD1. Trimming took 7 bases from V and 5 from J; bases not matched to a gene: 5. In germline, CDR1 is LNHNV, CDR2 YYDKDF (reference sequence). The CDR3 totals 14 residues. The CDR3 DNA is TGTGCCACCAAGGCCGGGACAGGGAATGAAAAACTGTTTTTT. The encoded protein is CATKAGTGNEKLFF.

J is TRBJ2-5 and V is TRBV19; 8 bases are a match to TRBD1. V lost 2 bases to trimming and J lost 3 bases; unmatched junction nucleotides: 8. This CDR3 has 16 amino acids. In germline, CDR1 is LNHDA, CDR2 SQIVND (reference sequence). For the CDR3, the DNA is TGTGCCAGTAGTATACAGGGGGCTGTGGGGGAAGAGACCCAGTACTTC. Amino acid sequence: CASSIQGAVGEETQYF.

The chain couples TRBV27 to TRBJ1-1; 9 nucleotides line up with TRBD1. The CDR3 consists of 14 residues. Germline loops: CDR1 MNHEY, CDR2 SMNVEV (reference sequence). J was trimmed by 4 bases and V by 3 bases; bases with no gene match: 3. This CDR3 reads CASSFGQGTTEAFF. The CDR3 DNA reads as TGTGCCAGCAGTTTTGGACAGGGGACCACTGAAGCTTTCTTT.

This chain links TRBV4-1 with TRBJ2-1; 16 bases match TRBD2. This CDR3 has 19 residues. Per the germline V gene, CDR1 is MGHRA and CDR2 is YSYEKL. Trimming cost V 3 bases and J 7 bases; bases outside gene matches: 12. The CDR3 region is CASSQPGLAGGPGENEQFF. In DNA, the CDR3 is TGCGCCAGCAGCCAGCCGGGACTAGCGGGAGGGCCGGGAGAAAATGAGCAGTTCTTC.

This chain uses TRBV9 with TRBJ1-1, with a possible D match to TRBD1 (6 bases). CDR1 is SGDLS, CDR2 YYNGEE, per germline. There are 15 residues in the CDR3. Trimming left V 5 bases short and J 8 bases short, with 22 bases between. The CDR3, as DNA: TGTGCCAGCAGTAAGGGGGGGACATTAGCGGAGGAAGCTTTCTTT. Its protein product is CASSKGGTLAEEAFF.

The chain is built from TRBV5-6 and TRBJ2-1, with 7 bases matching TRBD1. Germline CDR1 is SGHDT and CDR2 is YYEEEE. The V segment lost 4 bases and the J segment 1 base; nucleotides outside the gene matches: 5. The CDR3 is 15 amino acids. The CDR3 region has the DNA TGTGCCAGCAGCGACAGGGTTATATCCTACAATGAGCAGTTCTTC. Translating gives CASSDRVISYNEQFF. Full variable domain (remainder filled in from reference TRBV5-6 and TRBJ2-1): DAGVTQSPTHLIKTRGQQVTLRCSPKSGHDTVSWYQQALGQGPQFIFQYYEEEERQRGNFPDRFSGHQFPNYSSELNVNALLLGDSALYLCASSDRVISYNEQFFGPGTRLTVL.

V usage is TRBV9 and J usage is TRBJ2-2; D may be TRBD1 (6 bases). Germline V gene sequence: CDR1 SGDLS, CDR2 YYNGEE. The V end was cut by 1 base, the J end by 0 bases, with 10 bases between. The CDR3 is made up of 16 amino acids. The CDR3: CASSVYGGPNTGELFF. The CDR3 DNA reads TGTGCCAGCAGCGTATATGGGGGCCCGAACACCGGGGAGCTGTTTTTT.

The chain couples TRBV27 to TRBJ2-7; the D gene is possibly TRBD2 (7 bases). CDR1 and CDR2 (germline): MNHEY, SMNVEV (reference sequence). V was clipped by 5 bases and J by 6 bases, with 23 bases between them. This CDR3 has 16 residues. The CDR3 reads CASSQQGGTIVGEQYF. CDR3 bases: TGTGCCAGCAGTCAACAAGGGGGGACTATAGTTGGCGAGCAGTACTTC.